The 9 T cell receptor beta chains presented below share a single source sample, sequenced in a study of CD8 T cells in ankylosing spondylitis. The antigens for these receptors are not known. TCRdb called the 5' RACE reads again in MiXCR, with one record for every CDR3 protein. The sample contains 800,000 to 900,000 distinct CDR3 sequences, about an eighth of which appear only once. Study-wide results and limits: Apparently characteristic of ankylosing spondylitis blood was a TCR beta motif (roughly eight highly homologous variants).

The material sequenced was blood, either unsorted or a sorted T cell fraction (not recorded which). The source of these receptors is a male donor with ankylosing spondylitis.

V gene TRBV10-3 combines with J gene TRBJ2-1; D might be TRBD2 (5 bases). This CDR3 has 12 amino acids. Germline-derived CDR1 and CDR2 are ENHRY and SYGVKD. Trimming took 0 bases from V and 14 from J, leaving 11 bases between them. The DNA for the CDR3 is TGTGCCATCAGTGAGTCGGGAGTAAGAAAGTTCTTC. Translating it yields CAISESGVRKFF.

This clonotype was counted ten times or more. The rearrangement joins TRBV5-1 to TRBJ2-7; TRBD2 aligns across 9 bases. J lost 4 bases, V lost 0 bases, and 5 bases had no gene match. This CDR3 comprises 15 residues. Germline CDR1 reads SGHRS; CDR2 reads YFSETQ. The CDR3 nucleotides read TGCGCCAGCAGCTTGGTGCTAGCGGGAACTTACGAGCAGTACTTC. Translating gives CASSLVLAGTYEQYF.

This clonotype was seen only a few times. The chain has TRBV6-1 and TRBJ1-1; D possibly corresponds to TRBD1 (6 bases). Looked up from germline, CDR1 is MNHNS and CDR2 is SASEGT. Trimming pared 7 bases from V and 0 bases from J, leaving 12 bases between. CDR3 length: 14 residues. The CDR3 sequence: CASNHRVMNTEAFF. CDR3 in DNA: TGTGCCAGCAACCACAGGGTCATGAACACTGAAGCTTTCTTT.

This chain links TRBV28 with TRBJ2-7, with TRBD1 matching over 7 bases. CDR3 length: 13 residues. CDR1 and CDR2 from the germline V gene are MDHEN and SYDVKM. V lost 11 bases, J lost 0 bases, and 7 bases stayed unmatched. CDR3 nucleotide sequence: TGTGCCTGCTCGACAGGGAGCTCCTACGAGCAGTACTTC. Protein: CACSTGSSYEQYF.

This sequence joins TRBV20-1 and TRBJ1-5; D gene ambiguous. The germline V gene encodes CDR1 DFQATT and CDR2 SNEGSKA (reference sequence). The V gene lost 4 bases and the J gene lost 4 bases, with 11 bases spanning the gap. The CDR3 loop spans 13 amino acids. In nucleotides, the CDR3 is TGCAGTGCTACCCCTAGCCTAAATCAGCCCCAGCATTTT. Amino acids: CSATPSLNQPQHF.

This clonotype was detected only a few times. V gene TRBV24-1 combines with J gene TRBJ2-7; no clear D. The CDR3 spans 13 residues. Trimming took off 3 bases at V and 0 bases at J, with 5 bases between the two ends. Germline CDR1 is KGHDR and CDR2 is SFDVKD. The CDR3 DNA is TGTGCCACCAGTGATAATAACTCCTACGAGCAGTACTTC. It yields the protein CATSDNNSYEQYF.

Ten or more counts support this clonotype. The V gene is TRBV7-8, the J gene TRBJ1-1; D is ambiguous. The CDR3 has 16 amino acids. CDR1 is SGHVS and CDR2 is FQNEAQ in the germline V gene. V was cut by 5 bases and J by 1 base, with 17 bases left in between. The chain's CDR3 is CASSPRLGNKNTEAFF. The CDR3 DNA follows: TGTGCCAGCAGCCCCAGGTTGGGGAATAAGAACACTGAAGCTTTCTTT.

This clonotype has a handful of counts. This sequence joins TRBV4-3 and TRBJ1-2; D not resolved. The V end lost 2 bases, the J end lost 0 bases, and 10 bases lay between the germline ends. The length of the CDR3 is 15 residues. Germline V gene lookup returns CDR1 LGHNA and CDR2 YSLEER. The CDR3 region has the DNA TGCGCCAGCAGCCAAATTGGTAGGGCTAACTATGGCTACACCTTC. This gives the protein CASSQIGRANYGYTF.

The chain uses TRBV7-2 and TRBJ1-2, with a tentative D call TRBD1 (5 bases). The germline V gene encodes CDR1 SGHTA and CDR2 FQGNSA. This CDR3 comprises 15 residues. V was shortened by 0 bases and J by 4 bases, with 12 bases between the two germline ends. CDR3: CASSLADRQLYGYTF. In DNA form, the CDR3 reads TGTGCCAGCAGCTTAGCCGACAGACAGCTCTATGGCTACACCTTC.